The entry that follows covers one T cell receptor (beta chain) sequence. Its antigen is undetermined. The data were obtained in a study of cytomegalovirus exposure and HLA in healthy donors. Study observations and caveats: Only CMV serostatus was available as immune exposure information. Further analysis was carried out later, and it showed several of the most significant clusters appearing linked to common viral pathogens.

PCR involved 60 Vbeta and 13 Jbeta primers. Produced via immunoSEQ multiplex PCR; TCRdb's table is partial and in-frame only. Among over 150,000 clones listed, 87% were seen once. This CDR3 has 16 amino acids. Germline V gives CDR1 SGHAT, CDR2 FQNNGV. V lost 5 bases and J lost 5; bases outside the gene matches: 12. Sequenced sample: PBMCs. The chain combines TRBV11-2 with TRBJ1-3; 7 nucleotides align to TRBD1. The TCR sequence derives from a woman in her twenties or thirties in good health and CMV-seronegative. The CDR3 spells CASSVSGTVKRNTIYF. The CDR3 DNA reads TGTGCCAGCAGCGTTTCCGGGACAGTCAAGCGAAACACCATATATTTT.